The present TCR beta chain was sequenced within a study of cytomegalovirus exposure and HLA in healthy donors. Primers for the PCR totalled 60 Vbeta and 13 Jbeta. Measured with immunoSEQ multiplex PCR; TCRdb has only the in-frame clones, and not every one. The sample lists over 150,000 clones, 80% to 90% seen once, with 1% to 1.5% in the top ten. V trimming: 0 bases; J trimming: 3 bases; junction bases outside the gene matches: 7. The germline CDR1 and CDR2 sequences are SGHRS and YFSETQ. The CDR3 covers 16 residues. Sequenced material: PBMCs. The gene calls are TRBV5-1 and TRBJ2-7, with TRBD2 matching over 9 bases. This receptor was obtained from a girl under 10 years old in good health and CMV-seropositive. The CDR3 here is CASSLEGGRGYYEQYF. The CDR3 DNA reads TGCGCCAGCAGCTTGGAGGGCGGGAGGGGGTACTACGAGCAGTACTTC.